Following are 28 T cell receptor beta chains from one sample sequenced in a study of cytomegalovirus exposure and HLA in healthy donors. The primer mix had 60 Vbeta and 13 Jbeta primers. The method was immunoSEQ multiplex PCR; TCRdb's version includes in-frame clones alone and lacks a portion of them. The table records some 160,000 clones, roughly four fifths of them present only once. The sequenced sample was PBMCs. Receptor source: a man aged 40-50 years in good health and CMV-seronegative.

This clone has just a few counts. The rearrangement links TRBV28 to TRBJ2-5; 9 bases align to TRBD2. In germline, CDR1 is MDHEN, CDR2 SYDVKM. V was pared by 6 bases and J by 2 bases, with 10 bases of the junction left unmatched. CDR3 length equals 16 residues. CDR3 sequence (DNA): TGTGCCAGCAGCCCCCAGGCGGGGGGGATACAAGAGACCCAGTACTTC. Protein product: CASSPQAGGIQETQYF.

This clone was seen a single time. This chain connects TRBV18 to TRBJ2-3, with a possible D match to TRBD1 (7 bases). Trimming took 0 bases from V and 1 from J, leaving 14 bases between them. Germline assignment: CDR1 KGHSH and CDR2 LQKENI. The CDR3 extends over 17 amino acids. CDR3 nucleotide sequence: TGTGCCAGCTCACCACCGGCAGGGGGAGGAGGCACAGATACGCAGTATTTT. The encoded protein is CASSPPAGGGGTDTQYF.

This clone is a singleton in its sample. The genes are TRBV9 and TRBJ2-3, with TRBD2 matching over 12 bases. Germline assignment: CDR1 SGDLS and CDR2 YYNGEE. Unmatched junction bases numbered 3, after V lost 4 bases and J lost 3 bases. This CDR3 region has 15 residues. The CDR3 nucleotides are TGTGCCAGCAGCCCCACTAGCGGGAGGACAGATACGCAGTATTTT. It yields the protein CASSPTSGRTDTQYF.

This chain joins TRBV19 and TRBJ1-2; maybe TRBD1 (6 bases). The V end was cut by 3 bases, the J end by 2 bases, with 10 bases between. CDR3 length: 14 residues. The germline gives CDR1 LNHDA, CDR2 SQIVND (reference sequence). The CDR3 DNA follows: TGTGCCAGTAGTATGTCCGGACAGAACTATGGCTACACCTTC. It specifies CASSMSGQNYGYTF. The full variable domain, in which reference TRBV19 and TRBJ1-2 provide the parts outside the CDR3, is DGGITQSPKYLFRKEGQNVTLSCEQNLNHDAMYWYRQDPGQGLRLIYYSQIVNDFQKGDIAEGYSVSREKKESFPLTVTSAQKNPTAFYLCASSMSGQNYGYTFGSGTRLTVV.

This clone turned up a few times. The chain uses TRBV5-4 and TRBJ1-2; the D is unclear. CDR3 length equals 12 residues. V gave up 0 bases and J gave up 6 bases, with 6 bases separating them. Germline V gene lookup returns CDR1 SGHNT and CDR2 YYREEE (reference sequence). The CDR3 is CASSLDGDGYTF. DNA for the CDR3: TGTGCCAGCAGCTTGGACGGGGATGGCTACACCTTC.

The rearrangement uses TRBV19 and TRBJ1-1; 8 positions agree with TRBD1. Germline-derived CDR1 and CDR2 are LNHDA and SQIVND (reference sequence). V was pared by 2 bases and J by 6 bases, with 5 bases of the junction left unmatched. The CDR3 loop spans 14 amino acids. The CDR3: CASSIQGAQAEAFF. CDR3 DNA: TGTGCCAGTAGTATACAGGGGGCGCAGGCTGAAGCTTTCTTT.

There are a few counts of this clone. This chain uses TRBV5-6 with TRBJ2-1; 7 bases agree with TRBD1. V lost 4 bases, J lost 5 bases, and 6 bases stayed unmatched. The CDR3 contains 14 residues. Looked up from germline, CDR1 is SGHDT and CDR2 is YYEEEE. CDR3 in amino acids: CASSIGTANNEQFF. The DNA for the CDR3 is TGTGCCAGCAGCATCGGGACAGCCAACAATGAGCAGTTCTTC.

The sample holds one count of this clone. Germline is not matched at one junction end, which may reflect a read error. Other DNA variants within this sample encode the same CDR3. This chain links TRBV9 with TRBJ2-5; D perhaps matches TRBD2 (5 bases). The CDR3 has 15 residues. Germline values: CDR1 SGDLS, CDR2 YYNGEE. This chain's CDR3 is CASSATSGIQETQYF. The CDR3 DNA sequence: TGTGCCAGCAGCGCAACCAGCGGAATCCAAGAGACTCAGTACTTC.

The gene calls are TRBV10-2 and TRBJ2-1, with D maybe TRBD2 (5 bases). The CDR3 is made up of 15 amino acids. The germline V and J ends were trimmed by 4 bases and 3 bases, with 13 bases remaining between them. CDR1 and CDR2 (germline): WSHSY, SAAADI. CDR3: CASSGLGSIYNEQFF. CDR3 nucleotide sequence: TGCGCCAGCAGTGGTTTGGGGAGTATCTACAATGAGCAGTTCTTC.

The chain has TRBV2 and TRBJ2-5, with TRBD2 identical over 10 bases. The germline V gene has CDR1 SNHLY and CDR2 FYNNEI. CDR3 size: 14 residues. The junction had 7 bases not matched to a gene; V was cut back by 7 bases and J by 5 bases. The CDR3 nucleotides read TGTGCCAGCAAGAGCGGGAGGGCCGTTGAGACCCAGTACTTC. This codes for CASKSGRAVETQYF.

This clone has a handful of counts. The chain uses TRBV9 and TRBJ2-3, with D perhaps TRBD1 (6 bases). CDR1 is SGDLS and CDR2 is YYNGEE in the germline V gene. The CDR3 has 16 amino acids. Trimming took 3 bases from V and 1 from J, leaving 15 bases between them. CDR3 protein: CASSETQGPRTDTQYF. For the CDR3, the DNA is TGTGCCAGCAGCGAAACACAGGGTCCTCGCACAGATACGCAGTATTTT.

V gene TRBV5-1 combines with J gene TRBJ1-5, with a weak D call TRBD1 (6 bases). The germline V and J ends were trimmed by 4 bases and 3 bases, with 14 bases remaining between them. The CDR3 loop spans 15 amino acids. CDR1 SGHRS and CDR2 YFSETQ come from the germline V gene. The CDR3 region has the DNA TGCGCCAGCAGCCCCGAGGGGGTATCCAATCAGCCCCAGCATTTT. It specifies CASSPEGVSNQPQHF.

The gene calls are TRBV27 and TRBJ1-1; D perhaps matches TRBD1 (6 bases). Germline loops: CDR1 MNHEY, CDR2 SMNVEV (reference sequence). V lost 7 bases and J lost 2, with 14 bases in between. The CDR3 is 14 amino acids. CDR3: CASTRAGVNTEAFF. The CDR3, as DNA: TGTGCCAGCACGAGGGCAGGGGTTAACACTGAAGCTTTCTTT.

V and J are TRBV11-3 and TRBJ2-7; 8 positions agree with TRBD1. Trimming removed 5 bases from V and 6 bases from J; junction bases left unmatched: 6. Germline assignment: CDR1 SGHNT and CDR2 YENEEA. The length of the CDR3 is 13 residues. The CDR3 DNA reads TGTGCCAGCAGCCTCGGACAGGGCGTCGAGCAGTACTTC. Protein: CASSLGQGVEQYF.

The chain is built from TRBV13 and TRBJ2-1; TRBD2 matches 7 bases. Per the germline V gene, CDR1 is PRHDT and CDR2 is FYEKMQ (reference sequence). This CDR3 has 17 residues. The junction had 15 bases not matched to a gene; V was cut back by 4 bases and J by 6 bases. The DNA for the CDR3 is TGTGCCAGCAGCTCCGGGCGGTGGGAGGGCCCTGGCAATGAGCAGTTCTTC. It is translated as CASSSGRWEGPGNEQFF.

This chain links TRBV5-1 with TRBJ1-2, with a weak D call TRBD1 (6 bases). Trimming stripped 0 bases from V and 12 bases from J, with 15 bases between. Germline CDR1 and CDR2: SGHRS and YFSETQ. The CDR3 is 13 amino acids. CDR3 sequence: CASSLDTRGSHTF. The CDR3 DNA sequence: TGCGCCAGCAGCTTGGATACGAGGGGGAGCCACACCTTC.

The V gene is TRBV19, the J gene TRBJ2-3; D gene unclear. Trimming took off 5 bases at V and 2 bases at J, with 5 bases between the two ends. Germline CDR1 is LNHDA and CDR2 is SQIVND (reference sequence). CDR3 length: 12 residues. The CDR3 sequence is CASSPSTDTQYF. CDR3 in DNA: TGTGCCAGTAGTCCGTCCACAGATACGCAGTATTTT.

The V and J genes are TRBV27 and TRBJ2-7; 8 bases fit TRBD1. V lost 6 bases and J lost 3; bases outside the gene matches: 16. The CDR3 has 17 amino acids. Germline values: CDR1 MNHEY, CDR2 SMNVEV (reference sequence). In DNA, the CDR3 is TGTGCCAGCAGAACCTTCCGGGACAGGACCAAGAACTACGAGCAGTACGTC. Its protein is CASRTFRDRTKNYEQYV.

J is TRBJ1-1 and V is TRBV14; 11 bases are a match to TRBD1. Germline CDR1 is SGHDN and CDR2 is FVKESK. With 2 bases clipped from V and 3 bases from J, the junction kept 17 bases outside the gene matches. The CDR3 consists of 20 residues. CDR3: CASSQRLRGQGGRMDTEAFF. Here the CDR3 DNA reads TGTGCCAGCAGCCAACGCCTTAGGGGACAGGGGGGAAGGATGGACACTGAAGCTTTCTTT.

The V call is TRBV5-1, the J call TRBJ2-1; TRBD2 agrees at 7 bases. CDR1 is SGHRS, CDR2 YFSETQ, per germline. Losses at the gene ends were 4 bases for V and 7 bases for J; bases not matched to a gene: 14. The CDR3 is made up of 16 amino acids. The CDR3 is CASSGTTSAIGNEQFF. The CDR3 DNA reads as TGCGCCAGCAGCGGGACTACTAGCGCCATCGGGAATGAGCAGTTCTTC.

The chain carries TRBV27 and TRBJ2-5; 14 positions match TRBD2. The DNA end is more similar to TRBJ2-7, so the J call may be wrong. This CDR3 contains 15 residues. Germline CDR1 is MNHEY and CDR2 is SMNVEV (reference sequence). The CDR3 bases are TGTGCCAGCAGTTTGGGGACTAGCGGGGGCTACGAGCAGTACTTC. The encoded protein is CASSLGTSGGYEQYF.

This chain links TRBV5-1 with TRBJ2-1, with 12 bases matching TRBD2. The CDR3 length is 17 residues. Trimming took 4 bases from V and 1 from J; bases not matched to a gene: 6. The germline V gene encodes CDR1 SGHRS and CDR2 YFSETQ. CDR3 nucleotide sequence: TGCGCCAGCAGCGCAACTAGCGGGAGGTCGTCCTACAATGAGCAGTTCTTC. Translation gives CASSATSGRSSYNEQFF.

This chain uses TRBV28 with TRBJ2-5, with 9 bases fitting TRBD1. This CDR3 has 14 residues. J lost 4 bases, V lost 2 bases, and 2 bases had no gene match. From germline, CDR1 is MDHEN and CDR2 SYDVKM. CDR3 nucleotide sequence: TGTGCCAGCAGTTTAGGACAGGGGCCAGAGACCCAGTACTTC. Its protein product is CASSLGQGPETQYF.

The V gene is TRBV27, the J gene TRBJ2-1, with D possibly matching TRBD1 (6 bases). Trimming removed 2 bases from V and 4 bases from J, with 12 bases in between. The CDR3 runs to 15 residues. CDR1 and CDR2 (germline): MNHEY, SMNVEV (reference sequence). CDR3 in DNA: TGTGCCAGCAGTTTACCCAGGGGCTCTTACAATGAGCAGTTCTTC. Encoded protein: CASSLPRGSYNEQFF.

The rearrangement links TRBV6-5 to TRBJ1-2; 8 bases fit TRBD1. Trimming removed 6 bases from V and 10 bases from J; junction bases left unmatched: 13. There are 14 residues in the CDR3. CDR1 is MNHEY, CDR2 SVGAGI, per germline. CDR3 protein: CASRPQGQGADYTF. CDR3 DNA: TGTGCCAGCAGGCCCCAGGGGCAGGGGGCTGACTACACCTTC.

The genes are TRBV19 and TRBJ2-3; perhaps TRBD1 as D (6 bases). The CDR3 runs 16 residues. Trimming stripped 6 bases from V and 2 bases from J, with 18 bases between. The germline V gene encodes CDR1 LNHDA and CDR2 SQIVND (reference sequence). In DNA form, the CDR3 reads TGTGCCAGTAGCCCCTCGAGGGGGATGAACACAGATACGCAGTATTTT. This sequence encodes CASSPSRGMNTDTQYF.

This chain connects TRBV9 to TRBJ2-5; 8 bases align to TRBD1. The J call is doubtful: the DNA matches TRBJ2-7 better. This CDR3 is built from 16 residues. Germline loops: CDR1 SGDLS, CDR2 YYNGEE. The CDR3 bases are TGTGCCAGCAGCGCCAACGACAGGGGTGAGGACTACGAGCAGTACTTC. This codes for CASSANDRGEDYEQYF.

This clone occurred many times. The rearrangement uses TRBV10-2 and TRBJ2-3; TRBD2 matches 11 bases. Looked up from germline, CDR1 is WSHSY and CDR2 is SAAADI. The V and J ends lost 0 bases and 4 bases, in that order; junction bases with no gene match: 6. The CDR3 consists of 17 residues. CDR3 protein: CASSESMLAGGADTQYF. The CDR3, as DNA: TGCGCCAGCAGTGAGTCCATGCTAGCGGGAGGAGCAGATACGCAGTATTTT.